This TCR beta chain was recorded in a study of T cells after yellow fever vaccination. The table lists this clonotype with many counts. TCRdb reanalysed the 5' RACE reads using MiXCR and keeps one entry per CDR3 protein. The table includes about 220,000 distinct CDR3 sequences, approximately 6.8% detected once. Per germline, CDR1 SGHRS and CDR2 YFSETQ. V lost 5 bases and J 2 bases, leaving 14 bases between the germline ends. CDR3 length: 14 amino acids. The genes are TRBV5-1 and TRBJ2-7; TRBD1 might be the D (6 bases). This receptor was identified in a man aged 25-40 years who received the YFV17D yellow fever vaccine. The sample here was CD4+ T cells sorted from PBMCs, taken on the day of the yellow fever booster vaccination. The CDR3 loop is CASRQGTSAYEQYF. The CDR3 DNA reads as TGCGCCAGCAGACAGGGAACAAGCGCCTACGAGCAGTACTTC.